The 6 T cell receptor beta chains in this list originate from one sample, sequenced in a study of blood T cell repertoires in COVID-19. Generated by immunoSEQ multiplex PCR, the TCRdb table keeps only in-frame clones and is missing some. The repertoire holds some 150,000 clones, with about 87% as singletons. The sequencing input was peripheral blood. The receptors were sampled from a man in his forties or fifties who had recovered from COVID-19.

The chain recombines TRBV2 with TRBJ1-2; 8 bases are shared with TRBD1. This CDR3 has 13 residues. Germline V gene data show CDR1 as SNHLY and CDR2 as FYNNEI. V gave up 4 bases and J gave up 4 bases; unmatched junction bases: 2. CDR3 in amino acids: CASSGTGRYGYTF. The CDR3, as DNA: TGTGCCAGCAGTGGGACAGGGCGCTATGGCTACACCTTC.

This CDR3 is CASSIVAAGGQETQYF. For the CDR3, the DNA is TGTGCCAGTAGTATAGTGGCAGCGGGCGGACAAGAGACCCAGTACTTC. This sequence joins TRBV19 and TRBJ2-5, with D tentatively TRBD2 (6 bases). The ends were cut back, 1 base at V and 2 bases at J, with 14 bases in the middle. The CDR3 sequence is 16 residues long. CDR1 LNHDA and CDR2 SQIVND come from the germline V gene (reference sequence).

This chain links TRBV30 with TRBJ1-1, with a tentative D call TRBD1 (5 bases). Per the germline V gene, CDR1 is GTSNPN and CDR2 is SVGIG (reference sequence). Trimming removed 0 bases at V and 3 bases at J, with 17 bases between. CDR3 length: 16 residues. The CDR3 loop is CAWSVAQGTVHTEAFF. CDR3 sequence (DNA): TGTGCCTGGAGTGTAGCTCAGGGTACGGTTCACACTGAAGCTTTCTTT. The full variable domain, its missing parts supplied by reference TRBV30 and TRBJ1-1, is SQTIHQWPATLVQPVGSPLSLECTVEGTSNPNLYWYRQAAGRGLQLLFYSVGIGQISSEVPQNLSASRPQDRQFILSSKKLLLSDSGFYLCAWSVAQGTVHTEAFFGQGTRLTVV.

V and J are TRBV5-1 and TRBJ1-6; a possible D gene is TRBD1 (5 bases). The CDR3 spans 15 residues. V shed 0 bases and J shed 12 bases, with 16 bases lying between them. Germline CDR1 and CDR2: SGHRS and YFSETQ. The CDR3 spells CASSLVSGPEGPLHF. DNA of the CDR3: TGCGCCAGCAGCTTGGTGTCGGGGCCGGAGGGACCCCTCCACTTT.

Only a few counts were recorded for this clone. The junction shows a germline mismatch at one end, possibly a read error. The V call is TRBV7-8, the J call TRBJ2-5, with 7 positions matching TRBD1. This CDR3 contains 16 residues. Germline V lookup: CDR1 SGHVS, CDR2 FQNEAQ. The CDR3 nucleotides are TGTGCCAGCAGCCTAGCCATGGGCAGGGGGTCCGAGACCCAGTACTTC. Protein sequence: CASSLAMGRGSETQYF.

V usage is TRBV5-8 and J usage is TRBJ1-5, with D uncertain. The CDR3 has 17 residues. The germline V and J ends were trimmed by 2 bases and 0 bases, with 15 bases remaining between them. In germline, CDR1 is SGHTS, CDR2 YDEGEE. CDR3 sequence reads: CASSFYFQEFSNQPQHF. DNA for the CDR3: TGTGCCAGCAGCTTTTACTTCCAGGAATTTAGCAATCAGCCCCAGCATTTT.